This T cell receptor (beta chain) was obtained from a study of vaccination effects on CD4 cells after COVID-19. This CDR3 spans 16 amino acids. CDR1 is LGHDT and CDR2 is YNNKEL in the germline V gene (reference sequence). Trimming left V 1 base short and J 3 bases short, with 15 bases between. Concerning this clone: What it binds is not known.

Within the ViraFEST assay, antigen-specific CD4+ T cells underwent expansion with viral peptide pools prior to sequencing. Following 10 days of culture, CD4+ T cells were isolated. Vaccine recipients had no previous SARS-CoV-2 infection; their nucleocapsid antibodies were negative. Every well got around 2 million PBMC, which were grown with about 10 IU/ml IL-2 and around 10 ug/ml peptides. It was on days 3 and 7 that half the medium was replaced with IL-2 medium. The method was immunoSEQ multiplex PCR; TCRdb's version includes in-frame clones alone and lacks a portion of them. Of about 38,000 clones listed, roughly 70% are singletons.

This sequence originates from a human donor who received a COVID-19 vaccine. The sample consisted of CD4+ T cells from PBMCs cultured with SARS-CoV-2 spike peptides, taken before COVID-19 vaccination. The chain carries TRBV3-1 (or the pseudogene TRBV3-2) and TRBJ2-5; D not resolved. The CDR3 loop reads CASSQGGTVIKETQYF. CDR3 DNA sequence: TGTGCCAGCAGCCAAGGAGGAACAGTAATAAAAGAGACCCAGTACTTC.